The rows below give T cell receptor beta chains drawn from one sample of a study of regulatory T cells in long-lasting Graves disease. TCRdb called the multiplex PCR reads again in MiXCR, with one record for every CDR3 protein. The profile shows a few hundred thousand distinct CDR3 sequences, around 23% of them singletons. Material: peripheral blood mononuclear cells (PBMCs), obtained when the disease was refractory, from a patient treated with antithyroid drugs. All receptors derive from a woman between 40 and 50 years old with Graves disease. Both conserved end residues are part of each CDR3.

J gene: TRBJ1-1
V gene: TRBV6-1
CDR3 protein: CASSLGRTMNTEAFF

J gene: TRBJ2-7
V gene: TRBV12-3/TRBV12-4
CDR3 protein: CASRRDREWYF

J gene: TRBJ2-2
V gene: TRBV5-1
CDR3 protein: CASKVQGTGELFF

J gene: TRBJ2-7
V gene: TRBV12-3/TRBV12-4
CDR3 protein: CASSLMGQGHYEQYF

J gene: TRBJ1-1
V gene: TRBV6-1
CDR3 protein: CASSVSMNTEAFF

J gene: TRBJ2-2
V gene: TRBV5-1
CDR3 protein: CASSLSPERTGELFF

J gene: TRBJ1-5
V gene: TRBV7-2
CDR3 protein: CASSFWDANQPQHF

J gene: TRBJ1-1
V gene: TRBV2
CDR3 protein: CASSGDRWEAFF

J gene: TRBJ2-7
V gene: TRBV28
CDR3 protein: CASSLSRGRYEQYF

J gene: TRBJ2-7
V gene: TRBV20-1
CDR3 protein: CSAGEGASGYEQYF

J gene: TRBJ2-7
V gene: TRBV3-1
CDR3 protein: CASSQEVASRSQYF

J gene: TRBJ2-7
V gene: TRBV11-2
CDR3 protein: CASSGLTGVVYEQYF

J gene: TRBJ1-5
V gene: TRBV19
CDR3 protein: CASSLSGLKVPQHF

J gene: TRBJ2-7
V gene: TRBV6-6
CDR3 protein: CASSYSLADSYEQYF

J gene: TRBJ1-4
V gene: TRBV7-9
CDR3 protein: CASSPRASGESEKLFF

J gene: TRBJ1-2
V gene: TRBV7-3
CDR3 protein: CASSFQGGLEYGYTF

J gene: TRBJ1-5
V gene: TRBV20-1
CDR3 protein: CSAQSGSNQPQHF

J gene: TRBJ1-5
V gene: TRBV6-5
CDR3 protein: CASSYSGTGFYSNQPQHF

J gene: TRBJ2-3
V gene: TRBV28
CDR3 protein: CASRERTSADTQYF

J gene: TRBJ2-7
V gene: TRBV6-2/TRBV6-3
CDR3 protein: CASRTQETGSYEQYF

J gene: TRBJ1-5
V gene: TRBV20-1
CDR3 protein: CSAPQSPPTFNQPQHF

J gene: TRBJ2-7
V gene: TRBV30
CDR3 protein: CAWTRRGTYYEQYF

J gene: TRBJ2-5
V gene: TRBV7-9
CDR3 protein: CASSLEIIAGAHPETQYF

J gene: TRBJ2-2
V gene: TRBV2
CDR3 protein: CASSEALAGVTGELFF

J gene: TRBJ2-5
V gene: TRBV6-2/TRBV6-3
CDR3 protein: CASSQDPGGTQETQYF

J gene: TRBJ1-1
V gene: TRBV19
CDR3 protein: CASARDRDTEAFF

J gene: TRBJ1-1
V gene: TRBV7-3
CDR3 protein: CASSLSGTPGHTEAFF

J gene: TRBJ1-5
V gene: TRBV20-1
CDR3 protein: CSEFFRENSNQPQHF

J gene: TRBJ2-7
V gene: TRBV28
CDR3 protein: CASSLVLAGEQYF

J gene: TRBJ1-1
V gene: TRBV29-1
CDR3 protein: CSVLQNTEAFF

J gene: TRBJ2-5
V gene: TRBV3-1
CDR3 protein: CASSQVAGGRETQYF

J gene: TRBJ2-2
V gene: TRBV20-1
CDR3 protein: CSARYRTSAAGELFF

J gene: TRBJ2-6
V gene: TRBV7-3
CDR3 protein: CASSLQGLAGANVLTF

J gene: TRBJ1-1
V gene: TRBV13
CDR3 protein: CASSLGLKGLGTEAFF

J gene: TRBJ1-5
V gene: TRBV30
CDR3 protein: CAWSRTAKLSQPQHF

J gene: TRBJ2-7
V gene: TRBV7-8
CDR3 protein: CASSLEGWEQHF

J gene: TRBJ2-1
V gene: TRBV28
CDR3 protein: CASSLGLAEAEGQFF

J gene: TRBJ2-6
V gene: TRBV10-3
CDR3 protein: CAISDSSGANVLTF

J gene: TRBJ2-4
V gene: TRBV12-3/TRBV12-4
CDR3 protein: CASSLDREWAKNIQYF

J gene: TRBJ2-5
V gene: TRBV10-2
CDR3 protein: CASSESGGKTQYF

J gene: TRBJ1-1
V gene: TRBV10-3
CDR3 protein: CASTVSSGNTEAFF

J gene: TRBJ2-7
V gene: TRBV27
CDR3 protein: CASAETSGRVEQYF

J gene: TRBJ2-3
V gene: TRBV20-1
CDR3 protein: CSASDRVTWSTDTQYF

J gene: TRBJ1-3
V gene: TRBV5-6
CDR3 protein: CASSRPTGASRNTIYF

J gene: TRBJ2-7
V gene: TRBV25-1
CDR3 protein: CASSDRGPLGEQYF

J gene: TRBJ2-2
V gene: TRBV7-6
CDR3 protein: CASSFGLAGGPGDTGELFF

J gene: TRBJ2-2
V gene: TRBV2
CDR3 protein: CASSDNTGELFF

J gene: TRBJ2-5
V gene: TRBV7-9
CDR3 protein: CASSLGLVQETQYF

J gene: TRBJ1-1
V gene: TRBV7-3
CDR3 protein: CASSPRPDTDTEAFF

J gene: TRBJ2-1
V gene: TRBV28
CDR3 protein: CASSSLGAGQSYNEQFF

J gene: TRBJ1-1
V gene: TRBV4-1
CDR3 protein: CASSREPLQGAFF

J gene: TRBJ1-4
V gene: TRBV7-9
CDR3 protein: CASSRGWAPGQGNEKLFF

J gene: TRBJ1-5
V gene: TRBV10-2
CDR3 protein: CASSEFGRNQPQHF

J gene: TRBJ2-5
V gene: TRBV6-5
CDR3 protein: CASSYRQGKRETQYF

J gene: TRBJ2-1
V gene: TRBV30
CDR3 protein: CAWSGVGGALGSYNEQFF

J gene: TRBJ2-5
V gene: TRBV6-1
CDR3 protein: CASRPGLYQEAQYF

J gene: TRBJ2-7
V gene: TRBV5-6
CDR3 protein: CASSLEASGRPHEQYF